The source of this T cell receptor beta chain is a study of T cells in localized non-small cell lung cancer. Method: immunoSEQ multiplex PCR; TCRdb's copy keeps in-frame clones and lacks some. The sample lists fewer than 30,000 clones, 80% to 90% occurring once. About this clone: Its specificity is unknown.

Overall study findings and caveats: Highest T cell clonality was seen in uninvolved adjacent lung, surpassing that measured in tumor. Longer overall survival was seen with higher T cell density measured in blood.

V was shortened by 6 bases and J by 5 bases, with 13 bases between the two germline ends. CDR1 MDHEN and CDR2 SYDVKM come from the germline V gene. The CDR3 extends over 13 amino acids. The sequenced sample was peripheral blood, obtained before any cancer treatment. The TCR sequence derives from a woman aged 40 to 75 with stage I lung adenocarcinoma. The chain joins TRBV28 to TRBJ2-5; possibly TRBD2 for D (7 bases). The CDR3 DNA reads as TGTGCCAGCAGCCCGGGGGGCGTCGAGACCCAGTACTTC. This encodes CASSPGGVETQYF.